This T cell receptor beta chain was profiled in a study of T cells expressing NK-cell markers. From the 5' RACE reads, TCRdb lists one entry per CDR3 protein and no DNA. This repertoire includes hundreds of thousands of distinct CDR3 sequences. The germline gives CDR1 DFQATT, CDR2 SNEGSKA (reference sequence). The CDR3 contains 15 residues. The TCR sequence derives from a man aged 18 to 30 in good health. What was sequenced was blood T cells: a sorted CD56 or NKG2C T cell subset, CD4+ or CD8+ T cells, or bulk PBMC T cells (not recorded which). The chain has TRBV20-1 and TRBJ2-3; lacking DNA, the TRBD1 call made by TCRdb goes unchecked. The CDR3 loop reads CSAKGTGGGTDTQYF.